This T cell receptor beta chain appears in the sequencing data of a study of early stage breast cancer tumors. Data came from immunoSEQ multiplex PCR; TCRdb stores just in-frame clones and leaves some out. This sample carries around 53,000 clones, around nine tenths of them seen once, and the ten largest clones take less than 5%. There are 16 residues in the CDR3. Per germline, CDR1 SGHTS and CDR2 YDEGEE. Trimming took off 0 bases at V and 4 bases at J, with 13 bases between the two ends. This TCR was recovered from a person aged 70 to 80 with breast cancer. The sample taken for sequencing was blood. This chain joins TRBV5-8 and TRBJ1-4; no clear D gene. The CDR3 reads CASSLGGGRDNEKLFF. Written as DNA, the CDR3 is TGTGCCAGCAGCTTGGGAGGTGGACGGGATAATGAAAAACTGTTTTTT.